The T cell receptor (beta chain) under discussion was sequenced for a study of shared clonotypes between healthy human individuals. Overall study context: Each donor contributed plates that comprised three CD4 naive, three CD4 memory, two CD8 naive and one CD8 memory. Study-wide findings and caveats: Sorted-subset sequencing was shown by rarefaction to be incomplete despite large depth. Shared across several donors were around 5% of the naive CD4 clonotypes.

The ends were cut back, 0 bases at V and 6 bases at J, with 22 bases in the middle. The CDR3 sequence is 18 residues long. The germline V gene encodes CDR1 SGDLS and CDR2 YYNGEE. Many counts were recorded for this clone. The target antigen is unknown. Method: immunoSEQ multiplex PCR; TCRdb's copy keeps in-frame clones and lacks some. The sample records about 1 million clones, about 75% being singletons. The clonotype was recovered from a man aged 18 to 29 in good health. The chain carries TRBV9 and TRBJ2-1; tentative D call: TRBD2 (6 bases). The material sequenced was memory CD4+ T cells sorted from blood. Specified subset: CD45RA-negative fraction. CDR3 coding DNA: TGTGCCAGCAGCGTAGGCGGGGTTGCGGGACCACAAAGCAATGAGCAGTTCTTC. It yields the protein CASSVGGVAGPQSNEQFF.